A selection of T cell receptor beta chains follows, all from one sample in a study of T cells in localized non-small cell lung cancer. Using immunoSEQ multiplex PCR, the repertoire was profiled, and TCRdb retains in-frame clones only, with some absent. The table shows 70,000 to 95,000 clones, with roughly 93% occurring only once. The source was PBMCs, collected before any cancer treatment. Receptor source: a woman aged 40 to 75 with stage II squamous cell lung carcinoma. CDR3s include the opening cysteine and the closing phenylalanine or tryptophan. D genes are given only for firm matches. Size tells how often a clone was seen (once, few, many) or the class of an expanded clone, and some rows leave it out.

D	V	size	J	DNA	CDR3
NA	TRBV11-1	NA	TRBJ1-4	TGTGCCAGCGGCAGGACCACTAATGAAAAACTGTTTTTT	CASGRTTNEKLFF
NA	TRBV19	NA	TRBJ1-3	TGTGCCAGTAGTATCCTCGACGGAAACACCATATATTTT	CASSILDGNTIYF
NA	TRBV10-3	NA	TRBJ2-7	TGTGCCATCAGGGATGTGGGACTTACAACCTACGAGCAGTACTTC	CAIRDVGLTTYEQYF
NA	TRBV4-2	NA	TRBJ2-3	TGTGCCAGCAGCCAAGAGGGGGGGCGATGGACAGATACGCAGTATTTT	CASSQEGGRWTDTQYF
NA	TRBV7-2	NA	TRBJ1-1	TGTGCCAGCAGCTTAGGGAGAGGGATGAAAGCTTTCTTT	CASSLGRGMKAFF
TRBD2	TRBV2	NA	TRBJ2-5	TGTGCCAGTAATCGGGGACTAGCGGGACAAGAGACCCAGTACTTC	CASNRGLAGQETQYF
TRBD1	TRBV4-1	once	TRBJ1-4	TGCGCCAGCAGCCCCGGGACAGGGTTAGAAAAACTGTTTTTT	CASSPGTGLEKLFF
NA	TRBV28	few	TRBJ2-2	TGTGCCAGCAGTTTAATCGGTTGGGACACCGGGGAGCTGTTTTTT	CASSLIGWDTGELFF
NA	TRBV6-1	NA	TRBJ2-2	TGTGCCAGCAGTGAGTACAGGGCATCGAACACCGGGGAGCTGTTTTTT	CASSEYRASNTGELFF
NA	TRBV6-1	NA	TRBJ2-7	TGTGCCAGCAGTGAAGCGTTCCTGCGATACTACGAGCAGTACTTC	CASSEAFLRYYEQYF
TRBD1	TRBV6-5	NA	TRBJ1-5	TGTGCCAGCAGGGCGACAGGGAATCAGCCCCAGCATTTT	CASRATGNQPQHF
NA	TRBV27	once	TRBJ1-2	TGTGCCAGCAGTTTACGGGGGGCAGCTAACTATGGCTACACCTTC	CASSLRGAANYGYTF
TRBD1	TRBV6-1	NA	TRBJ1-2	TGTGCCAGCAGTGTGGCCCAGGACAGGGAGGATGGCTACACCTTC	CASSVAQDREDGYTF
TRBD2	TRBV7-7	NA	TRBJ2-6	TGTGCCAGCAGTCCTACTAGCGGGAGGCCCTCTGGGGCCAACGTCCTGACTTTC	CASSPTSGRPSGANVLTF
TRBD1	TRBV5-1	once	TRBJ2-3	TGCGCCAGCAGCTTGGCCGGGACAGGGTCTACGCAGTATTTT	CASSLAGTGSTQYF
NA	TRBV5-1	NA	TRBJ2-7	TGCGCCAGCAGCCCGGCGGCTAGCCAAGTCTACGAGCAGTACTTC	CASSPAASQVYEQYF
TRBD1	TRBV5-1	NA	TRBJ2-3	TGCGCCAGCAGCAGGGACAGCAGCACAGATACGCAGTATTTT	CASSRDSSTDTQYF
TRBD1	TRBV28	NA	TRBJ2-7	TGTGCCACTTGCATGGGACAGGGGGCCTACGAGCAGTACTTC	CATCMGQGAYEQYF